This TCR beta chain was found in a study of PD-L1 blockade in urothelial cancer. Overall study context: Most patients, about 85% of the roughly 29, were males with bladder-origin cancer. Analyzed time points were 3 weeks (second dose) and 6 weeks after therapy began. Points from the study as a whole: When pretreatment blood TCR clonality was below the median, it predicted better survival.

Germline CDR1 is SGHNT and CDR2 is YYREEE (reference sequence). With V trimmed by 5 bases and J by 7 bases, 5 bases remained unmatched. This CDR3 is built from 14 residues. In its sample, this clone was seen once. The antigen remains unidentified. The time point denotes: peripheral blood 6 weeks after treatment start. Synthetic templates analogous to TCR were spiked into all PCRs individually. The data were produced by immunoSEQ multiplex PCR, yet TCRdb's version contains in-frame clones alone and is incomplete. Of tens of thousands of clones listed, 80% to 90% are singletons. This TCR was recovered from a man between 65 and 85 years old with urothelial cancer. The genes are TRBV5-4 and TRBJ2-1, with 11 bases that match TRBD1. The material was PBMCs, obtained around atezolizumab (anti-PD-L1) treatment. CDR3 residues: CASRIGTGGNEQFF. DNA for the CDR3: TGTGCCAGCAGGATTGGGACAGGGGGTAATGAGCAGTTCTTC.